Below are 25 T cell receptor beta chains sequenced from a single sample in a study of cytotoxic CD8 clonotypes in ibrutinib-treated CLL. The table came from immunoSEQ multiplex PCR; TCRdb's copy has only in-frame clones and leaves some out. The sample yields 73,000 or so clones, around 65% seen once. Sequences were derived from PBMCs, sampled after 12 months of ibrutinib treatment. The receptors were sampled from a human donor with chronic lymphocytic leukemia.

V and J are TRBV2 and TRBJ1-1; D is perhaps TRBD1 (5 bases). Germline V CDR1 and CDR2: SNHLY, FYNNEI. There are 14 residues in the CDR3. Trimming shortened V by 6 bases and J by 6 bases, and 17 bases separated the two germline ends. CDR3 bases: TGTGCCAGCAGCGGGGCCTTCCGGGGAGCTGAAGCTTTCTTT. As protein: CASSGAFRGAEAFF. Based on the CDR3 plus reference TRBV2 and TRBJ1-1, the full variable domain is EPEVTQTPSHQVTQMGQEVILRCVPISNHLYFYWYRQILGQKVEFLVSFYNNEISEKSEIFDDQFSVERPDGSNFTLKIRSTKLEDSAMYFCASSGAFRGAEAFFGQGTRLTVV.

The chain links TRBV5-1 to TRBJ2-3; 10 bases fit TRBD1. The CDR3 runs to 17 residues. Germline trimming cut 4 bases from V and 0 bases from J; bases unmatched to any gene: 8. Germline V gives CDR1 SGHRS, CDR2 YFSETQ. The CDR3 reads CASSMRTGGPSTDTQYF. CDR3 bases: TGCGCCAGCAGCATGAGGACAGGGGGTCCTAGCACAGATACGCAGTATTTT.

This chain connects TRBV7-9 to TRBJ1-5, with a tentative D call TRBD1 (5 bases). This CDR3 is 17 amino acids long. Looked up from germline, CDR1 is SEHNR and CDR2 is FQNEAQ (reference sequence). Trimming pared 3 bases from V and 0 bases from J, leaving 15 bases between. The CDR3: CASSFSPGTYSNQPQHF. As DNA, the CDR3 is TGTGCCAGCAGCTTCTCTCCGGGGACCTATAGCAATCAGCCCCAGCATTTT.

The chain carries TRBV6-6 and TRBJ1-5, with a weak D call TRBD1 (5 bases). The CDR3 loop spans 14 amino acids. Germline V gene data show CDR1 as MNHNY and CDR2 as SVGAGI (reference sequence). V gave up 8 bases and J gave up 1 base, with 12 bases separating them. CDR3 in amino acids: CASSNAGSNQPQHF. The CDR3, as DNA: TGTGCCAGCTCCAACGCAGGGAGCAATCAGCCCCAGCATTTT.

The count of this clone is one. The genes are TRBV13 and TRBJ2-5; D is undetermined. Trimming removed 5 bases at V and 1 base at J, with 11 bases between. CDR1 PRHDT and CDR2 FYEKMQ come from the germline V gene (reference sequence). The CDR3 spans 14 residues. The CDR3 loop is CASSPPWLQETQYF. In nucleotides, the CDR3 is TGTGCCAGCAGCCCCCCTTGGCTCCAAGAGACCCAGTACTTC.

CDR3 sequence: CASSLQRDYEQYF. DNA of the CDR3: TGCGCCAGCAGCTTACAGAGAGACTACGAGCAGTACTTC. The J gene is TRBJ2-7, the V gene TRBV5-1; D is undetermined. The CDR3 runs 13 residues. Trimming took 2 bases from V and 3 from J, leaving 9 bases between them. Germline CDR1 and CDR2: SGHRS and YFSETQ.

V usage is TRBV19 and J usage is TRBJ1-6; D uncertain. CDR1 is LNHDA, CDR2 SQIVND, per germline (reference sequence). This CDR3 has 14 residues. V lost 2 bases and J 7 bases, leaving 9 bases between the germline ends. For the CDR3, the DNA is TGTGCCAGTAGTATACAGAGACTGAATTCACCCCTCCACTTT. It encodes CASSIQRLNSPLHF.

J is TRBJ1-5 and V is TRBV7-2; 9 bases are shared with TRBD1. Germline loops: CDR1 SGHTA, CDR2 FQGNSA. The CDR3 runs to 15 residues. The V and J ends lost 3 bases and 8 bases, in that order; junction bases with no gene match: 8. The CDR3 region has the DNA TGTGCCAGCAGCTTCTCCGGGACAGGGTCTGAGCCCCAGCATTTT. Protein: CASSFSGTGSEPQHF.

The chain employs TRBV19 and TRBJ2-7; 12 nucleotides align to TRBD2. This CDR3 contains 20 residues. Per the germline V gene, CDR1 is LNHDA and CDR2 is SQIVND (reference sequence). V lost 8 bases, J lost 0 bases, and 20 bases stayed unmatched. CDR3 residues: CASPTQPRTSGETPSYEQYF. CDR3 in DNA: TGTGCCAGTCCCACGCAACCCAGGACTAGCGGGGAAACACCCTCCTACGAGCAGTACTTC.

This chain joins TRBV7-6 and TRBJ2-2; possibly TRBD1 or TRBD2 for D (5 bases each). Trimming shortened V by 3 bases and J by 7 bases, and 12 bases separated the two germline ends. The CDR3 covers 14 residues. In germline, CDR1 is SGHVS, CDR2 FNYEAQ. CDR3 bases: TGTGCCAGCAGCTTCCGGGACGCAGGCGGGGAGCTGTTTTTT. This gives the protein CASSFRDAGGELFF.

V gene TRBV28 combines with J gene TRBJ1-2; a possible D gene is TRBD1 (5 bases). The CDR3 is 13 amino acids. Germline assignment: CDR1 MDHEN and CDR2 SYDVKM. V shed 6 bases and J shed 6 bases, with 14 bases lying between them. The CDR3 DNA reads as TGTGCCAGCAGCCTAGGACAAAGGGATGGCTACACCTTC. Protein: CASSLGQRDGYTF.

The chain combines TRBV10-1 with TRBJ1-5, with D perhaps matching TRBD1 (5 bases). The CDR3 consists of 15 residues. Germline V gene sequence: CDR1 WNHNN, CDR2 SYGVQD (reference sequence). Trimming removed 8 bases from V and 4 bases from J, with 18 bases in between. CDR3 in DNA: TGCGCCAGCTGCGGGACGGCCGACCCTAATCAGCCCCAGCATTTT. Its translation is CASCGTADPNQPQHF.

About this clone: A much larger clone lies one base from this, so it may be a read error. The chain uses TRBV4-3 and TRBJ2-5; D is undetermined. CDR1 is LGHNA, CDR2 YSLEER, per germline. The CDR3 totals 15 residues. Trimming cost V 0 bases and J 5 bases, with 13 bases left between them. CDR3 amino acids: CASSQDRDPRETQYF. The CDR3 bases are TGCGCCAGCAGCCAAGACAGAGACCCCCGGGAGACCCAGTACTTC.

The CDR3, as DNA: TGTGCCAGCCGCCAGCAGGGGGCGCTGGGGGCCAACGTCCTGACTTTC. Its translation is CASRQQGALGANVLTF. The chain links TRBV18 to TRBJ2-6, with 8 bases fitting TRBD1. The germline V gene has CDR1 KGHSH and CDR2 LQKENI. Unmatched junction bases numbered 10, after V lost 8 bases and J lost 4 bases. This CDR3 has 16 residues.

Here the CDR3 DNA reads TGTGCCAGTAGTGTGGACATTTCGAACACTGAAGCTTTCTTT. This sequence encodes CASSVDISNTEAFF. The chain joins TRBV19 to TRBJ1-1; TRBD1 is a possible D gene (5 bases). Deletions cut 5 bases from V and 1 base from J, with 11 bases between. The CDR3 extends over 14 amino acids. Germline assignment: CDR1 LNHDA and CDR2 SQIVND (reference sequence).

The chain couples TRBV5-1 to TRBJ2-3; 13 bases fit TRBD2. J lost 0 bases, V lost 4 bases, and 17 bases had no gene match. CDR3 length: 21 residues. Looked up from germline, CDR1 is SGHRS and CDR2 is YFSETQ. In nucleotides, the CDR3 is TGCGCCAGCAGCAAAAGACTAGCGGGGGGCCCCTCCTTGACTAGCACAGATACGCAGTATTTT. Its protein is CASSKRLAGGPSLTSTDTQYF.

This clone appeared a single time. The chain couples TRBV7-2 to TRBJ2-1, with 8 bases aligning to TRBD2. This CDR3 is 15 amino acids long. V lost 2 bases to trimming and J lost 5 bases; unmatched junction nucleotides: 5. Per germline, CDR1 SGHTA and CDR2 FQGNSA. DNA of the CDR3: TGTGCCAGCAGCTTAAAGCGGGGGCGTCACAATGAGCAGTTCTTC. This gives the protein CASSLKRGRHNEQFF.

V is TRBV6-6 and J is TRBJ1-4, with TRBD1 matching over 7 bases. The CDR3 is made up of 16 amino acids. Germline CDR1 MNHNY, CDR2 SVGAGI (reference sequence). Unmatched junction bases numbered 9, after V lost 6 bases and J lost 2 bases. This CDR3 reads CASSSQGSGTNEKLFF. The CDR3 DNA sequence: TGTGCCAGCAGCTCACAGGGGTCTGGCACTAATGAAAAACTGTTTTTT.

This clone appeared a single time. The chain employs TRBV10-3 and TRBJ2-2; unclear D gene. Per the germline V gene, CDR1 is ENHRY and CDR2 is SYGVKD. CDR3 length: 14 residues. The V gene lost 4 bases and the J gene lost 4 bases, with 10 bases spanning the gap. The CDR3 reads CAISGPRSTGELFF. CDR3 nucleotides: TGTGCCATCAGTGGCCCAAGGAGCACCGGGGAGCTGTTTTTT.

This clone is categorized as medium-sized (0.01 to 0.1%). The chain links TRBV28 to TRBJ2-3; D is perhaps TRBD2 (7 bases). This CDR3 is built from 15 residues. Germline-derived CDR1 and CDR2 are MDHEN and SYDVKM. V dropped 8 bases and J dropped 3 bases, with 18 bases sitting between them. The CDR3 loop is CASGLVGGATDTQYF. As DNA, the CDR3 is TGTGCCAGCGGGCTTGTGGGGGGGGCAACAGATACGCAGTATTTT. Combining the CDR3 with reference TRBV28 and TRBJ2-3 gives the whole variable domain DVKVTQSSRYLVKRTGEKVFLECVQDMDHENMFWYRQDPGLGLRLIYFSYDVKMKEKGDIPEGYSVSREKKERFSLILESASTNQTSMYLCASGLVGGATDTQYFGPGTRLTVL.

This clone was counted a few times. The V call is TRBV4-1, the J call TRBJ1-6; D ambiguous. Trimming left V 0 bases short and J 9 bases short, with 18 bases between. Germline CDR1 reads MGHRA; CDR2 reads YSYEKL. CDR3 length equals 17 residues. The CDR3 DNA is TGCGCCAGCAGCCAAGATAGGATCGGGCCGCAGGCTTCACCCCTCCACTTT. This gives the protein CASSQDRIGPQASPLHF.

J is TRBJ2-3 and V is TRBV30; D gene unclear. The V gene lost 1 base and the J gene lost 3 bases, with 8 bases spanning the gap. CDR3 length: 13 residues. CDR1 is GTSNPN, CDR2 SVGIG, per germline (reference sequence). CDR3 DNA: TGTGCCTGGAGTGCCACACGGACAGATACGCAGTATTTT. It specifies CAWSATRTDTQYF.

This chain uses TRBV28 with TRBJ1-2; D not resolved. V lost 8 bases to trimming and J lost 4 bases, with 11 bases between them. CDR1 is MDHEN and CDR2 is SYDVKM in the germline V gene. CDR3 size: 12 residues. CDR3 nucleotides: TGTGCCAGCCGCATGGGCAGCTATGGCTACACCTTC. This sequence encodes CASRMGSYGYTF.

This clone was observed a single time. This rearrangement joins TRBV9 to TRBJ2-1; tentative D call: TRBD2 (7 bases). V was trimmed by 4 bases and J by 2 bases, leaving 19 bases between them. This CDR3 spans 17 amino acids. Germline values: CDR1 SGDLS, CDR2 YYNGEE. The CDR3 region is CASSPSLGGAPYNEQFF. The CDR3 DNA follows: TGTGCCAGCAGCCCATCCCTTGGGGGGGCCCCCTACAATGAGCAGTTCTTC.

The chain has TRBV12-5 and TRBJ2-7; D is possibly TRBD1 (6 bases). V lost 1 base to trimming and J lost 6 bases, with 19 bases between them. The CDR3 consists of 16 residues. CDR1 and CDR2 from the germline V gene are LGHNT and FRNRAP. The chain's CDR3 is CASGLGPIGGPLEQYF. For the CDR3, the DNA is TGTGCTAGTGGTTTGGGTCCAATAGGGGGTCCCCTCGAGCAGTACTTC.